A single sample gave rise to the 27 T cell receptor beta chains below, sequenced in a study of blood T cells in healthy people across ages (dated by TCRdb to the mid-2010s). The protocol used for the library was 5' RACE. For sequencing, an Illumina HiSeq 2500 was employed. The second PCR ran for about 6 to 12 cycles and used a J-beta primer mix along with a sample-barcoded 5' primer. TCRdb's own reprocessing of the public reads used fastp at Q25 and MiXCR and kept productive beta chains. Entries that share a CDR3 protein sequence are merged under the most common genes and DNA. The table for this sample lists about 1.7 million distinct CDR3 sequences; under 30% of them were counted only once. The ten largest account for about 7.7% of the sample. The material sequenced was blood. The receptors originated from a woman in her 30s in good health.

This clonotype occurred many times. The genes are TRBV12-3 or TRBV12-4 and TRBJ2-5; TRBD1 agrees at 12 bases. The CDR3 extends over 15 amino acids. The V and J ends lost 6 bases and 5 bases, in that order; junction bases with no gene match: 7. The CDR3 region has the DNA TGTGCCAGCAGCCTCGGGACAGGGGGCGGGGAGACCCAGTACTTC. This codes for CASSLGTGGGETQYF.

V usage is TRBV10-2 and J usage is TRBJ1-5; D uncertain. V lost 3 bases, J lost 4 bases, and 4 bases lay in between. The CDR3 loop spans 12 amino acids. Looked up from germline, CDR1 is WSHSY and CDR2 is SAAADI. CDR3 in DNA: TGCGCCAGCAGTGATGAAAATCAGCCCCAGCATTTT. The encoded protein is CASSDENQPQHF.

This clonotype was observed a single time. The V call is TRBV29-1, the J call TRBJ2-1; 9 bases are a match to TRBD1. Germline CDR1 is SQVTM and CDR2 is ANQGSEA. Losses at the gene ends were 6 bases for V and 6 bases for J; bases not matched to a gene: 12. This CDR3 spans 15 amino acids. The CDR3 reads CSVLTDRGFSNEQFF. CDR3 DNA sequence: TGCAGCGTCCTCACCGACAGGGGGTTCAGCAATGAGCAGTTCTTC.

The chain combines TRBV10-3 with TRBJ2-5; the D gene is possibly TRBD2 (5 bases). Germline lookup yields CDR1 ENHRY and CDR2 SYGVKD. The CDR3 spans 13 residues. The V end lost 10 bases, the J end lost 2 bases, and 14 bases lay between the germline ends. CDR3 DNA sequence: TGTGCCACCAACAGAGAGCGGCAAGAGACCCAGTACTTC. Its translation is CATNRERQETQYF.

V gene TRBV11-2 combines with J gene TRBJ2-2, with D possibly being TRBD1 (6 bases). Germline V CDR1 and CDR2: SGHAT, FQNNGV. This CDR3 has 14 amino acids. The V gene lost 6 bases and the J gene lost 3 bases, with 11 bases spanning the gap. In DNA form, the CDR3 reads TGTGCCAGCAGAGAACAGGGACACACCGGGGAGCTGTTTTTT. This translates into CASREQGHTGELFF. The entire variable domain, with the rest obtained from reference TRBV11-2 and TRBJ2-2, is as follows: EAGVAQSPRYKIIEKRQSVAFWCNPISGHATLYWYQQILGQGPKLLIQFQNNGVVDDSQLPKDRFSAERLKGVDSTLKIQPAKLEDSAVYLCASREQGHTGELFFGEGSRLTVL.

This clonotype came up a few times. This chain connects TRBV6-2 or TRBV6-3 to TRBJ2-2; 9 bases align to TRBD2. This CDR3 is 15 amino acids long. V shed 5 bases and J 5 bases; nucleotides not matched to a gene: 6. CDR1 and CDR2 (germline): MNHEY, SVGEGT. CDR3 nucleotides: TGTGCCAGCAGTCTGTCCGCGGGGGGGACCGGGGAGCTGTTTTTT. Its translation: CASSLSAGGTGELFF.

The chain combines TRBV14 with TRBJ2-6, with TRBD1 identical over 7 bases. The trim removed 6 bases at V and 1 base at J, leaving 15 bases unmatched. CDR3 length: 19 residues. Germline CDR1 is SGHDN and CDR2 is FVKESK. CDR3 coding DNA: TGTGCCAGCAGTCTACTGACAGGGAAGTCTGGTTCTGGGGCCAACGTCCTGACTTTC. It codes for CASSLLTGKSGSGANVLTF.

This clonotype turned up a few times. V is TRBV5-1 and J is TRBJ2-1, with no clear D. From germline, CDR1 is SGHRS and CDR2 YFSETQ. V was clipped by 4 bases and J by 7 bases, with 12 bases between them. This CDR3 region has 13 residues. The CDR3 DNA is TGCGCCAGCAGCACTCCCAATGGGAATGAGCAGTTCTTC. Its translation is CASSTPNGNEQFF. The full variable domain, in which reference TRBV5-1 and TRBJ2-1 provide the parts outside the CDR3, is KAGVTQTPRYLIKTRGQQVTLSCSPISGHRSVSWYQQTPGQGLQFLFEYFSETQRNKGNFPGRFSGRQFSNSRSEMNVSTLELGDSALYLCASSTPNGNEQFFGPGTRLTVL.

This clonotype showed up just a few times. The chain combines TRBV7-2 with TRBJ2-1, with unresolved D. Trimming cost V 7 bases and J 5 bases, with 18 bases left between them. This CDR3 has 15 amino acids. Germline V gene data show CDR1 as SGHTA and CDR2 as FQGNSA. The CDR3 DNA sequence: TGTGCCAGCACCACGATAGGACGGCCAGACAATGAGCAGTTCTTC. It translates to CASTTIGRPDNEQFF.

This clonotype has only a few counts. An end of the junction does not agree with germline; a read error may underlie this. This chain uses TRBV11-2 with TRBJ2-1; D unresolved. CDR1 and CDR2 (germline): SGHAT, FQNNGV. The CDR3 covers 13 residues. For the CDR3, the DNA is TGTGCCAGCAGCCTCCGACAAAACAATGAGAAGTTCTTC. Encoded protein: CASSLRQNNEKFF.

The V and J genes are TRBV29-1 and TRBJ2-5; 7 nucleotides line up with TRBD2. Losses at the gene ends were 3 bases for V and 7 bases for J; bases not matched to a gene: 20. CDR1 SQVTM and CDR2 ANQGSEA come from the germline V gene. The CDR3 runs 17 residues. CDR3 loop: CSVDSSLVNGLGGTQYF. The DNA of the CDR3 is TGCAGCGTTGATAGCAGCCTTGTGAATGGACTAGGAGGGACCCAGTACTTC.

This clonotype came up a few times. J is TRBJ2-3 and V is TRBV10-2, with TRBD2 matching over 13 bases. Germline-derived CDR1 and CDR2 are WSHSY and SAAADI. The CDR3 consists of 16 residues. J gave up 9 bases and V 2 bases, and 8 bases lay outside the gene matches. The CDR3 DNA is TGCGCCAGCAGTGAGGCCGGGACTAGCGGGGCGGGGACGCAGTATTTT. Its translation is CASSEAGTSGAGTQYF.

This sequence joins TRBV4-3 and TRBJ2-7; 10 nucleotides match TRBD2. The germline V gene encodes CDR1 LGHNA and CDR2 YSLEER. Trimming took 4 bases from V and 0 from J; bases not matched to a gene: 6. The length of the CDR3 is 16 residues. CDR3 in amino acids: CASSRAVAGGSYEQYF. The CDR3 DNA reads as TGCGCCAGCAGCCGGGCCGTAGCGGGAGGCTCCTACGAGCAGTACTTC.

V and J are TRBV6-5 and TRBJ2-3; 7 positions match TRBD1. CDR1 is MNHEY and CDR2 is SVGAGI in the germline V gene. V lost 6 bases and J lost 0; bases outside the gene matches: 9. CDR3 length: 16 residues. CDR3: CASSNWDRYSTDTQYF. DNA for the CDR3: TGTGCCAGCAGCAATTGGGACAGATATAGCACAGATACGCAGTATTTT.

V and J are TRBV27 and TRBJ2-1; no definite D call. With 4 bases removed from V and 6 bases from J, the gap between germline ends came to 10 bases. CDR3 length: 13 amino acids. From germline, CDR1 is MNHEY and CDR2 SMNVEV (reference sequence). The CDR3 region is CASSWSIGNEQFF. The CDR3 coding sequence is TGTGCCAGCAGTTGGTCCATAGGCAATGAGCAGTTCTTC.

V gene TRBV7-9 combines with J gene TRBJ2-3; unclear D gene. This CDR3 has 14 amino acids. V was shortened by 5 bases and J by 3 bases, with 12 bases between the two germline ends. Looked up from germline, CDR1 is SEHNR and CDR2 is FQNEAQ (reference sequence). CDR3 in amino acids: CASSRARLTDTQYF. DNA for the CDR3: TGTGCCAGCAGCCGCGCGCGGCTTACAGATACGCAGTATTTT.

V usage is TRBV11-3 and J usage is TRBJ2-1; TRBD1 agrees at 9 bases. With V trimmed by 5 bases and J by 2 bases, 7 bases remained unmatched. Per the germline V gene, CDR1 is SGHNT and CDR2 is YENEEA. This CDR3 comprises 16 residues. CDR3 nucleotides: TGTGCCAGCAGCACCCGGGACAGGGCCGCCTACAATGAGCAGTTCTTC. Its protein product is CASSTRDRAAYNEQFF. The complete variable domain, with remaining parts taken from reference TRBV11-3 and TRBJ2-1, reads EAGVVQSPRYKIIEKKQPVAFWCNPISGHNTLYWYLQNLGQGPELLIRYENEEAVDDSQLPKDRFSAERLKGVDSTLKIQPAELGDSAVYLCASSTRDRAAYNEQFFGPGTRLTVL.

The chain has TRBV20-1 and TRBJ2-7, with D possibly TRBD1 on 7 matching bases. TRBJ2-5 explains the end of the DNA better; the J call may be wrong. This CDR3 contains 13 residues. CDR1 is DFQATT and CDR2 is SNEGSKA in the germline V gene (reference sequence). As DNA, the CDR3 is TGCAGTGCTAGACCGACAGGGAGGGAGACCCAGTACTTC. Encoded protein: CSARPTGRETQYF.

This clonotype was detected a few times. The V and J genes are TRBV5-1 and TRBJ2-7, with TRBD2 matching over 8 bases. Germline V gene sequence: CDR1 SGHRS, CDR2 YFSETQ. The CDR3 contains 15 residues. Trimming cost V 4 bases and J 0 bases; bases outside gene matches: 6. The DNA for the CDR3 is TGCGCCAGCAGCGGGGGGCGGGGGGCCTCCTACGAGCAGTACTTC. Translation gives CASSGGRGASYEQYF.

This rearrangement joins TRBV7-9 to TRBJ1-3, with TRBD1 as a possible D gene (5 bases). The CDR3 totals 16 residues. V was trimmed by 4 bases and J by 1 base, leaving 14 bases between them. The germline gives CDR1 SEHNR, CDR2 FQNEAQ (reference sequence). The CDR3 protein is CASSSLGRGSGNTIYF. The CDR3 nucleotides are TGTGCCAGCAGCTCCTTAGGCCGGGGGTCTGGAAACACCATATATTTT.

Details on this clonotype: Just one base apart from a much larger clone, this may be a read error. The final CDR3 position lacks the conserved phenylalanine or tryptophan, pointing to a likely read error. The chain has TRBV29-1 and TRBJ2-1; D not resolved. V was shortened by 5 bases and J by 9 bases, with 8 bases between the two germline ends. The germline gives CDR1 SQVTM, CDR2 ANQGSEA. The CDR3 contains 10 residues. CDR3 sequence (DNA): TGCAGCGTTAGGGAAGGTGAGCAGTTCCTC. Its protein product is CSVREGEQFL.

This clonotype was recorded many times. The V call is TRBV4-3, the J call TRBJ1-5, with TRBD1 identical over 7 bases. CDR1 is LGHNA and CDR2 is YSLEER in the germline V gene. With V trimmed by 0 bases and J by 4 bases, 3 bases remained unmatched. The CDR3 has 15 residues. As DNA, the CDR3 is TGCGCCAGCAGCCAAGATCCCAGGGGGAATCAGCCCCAGCATTTT. This translates into CASSQDPRGNQPQHF.

This clonotype showed up many times. This chain uses TRBV20-1 with TRBJ2-5, with unresolved D. V was pared by 0 bases and J by 3 bases, with 14 bases between. Germline CDR1 and CDR2: DFQATT and SNEGSKA (reference sequence). This CDR3 is built from 15 residues. The CDR3 sequence is CSARDSSPKEETQYF. The CDR3 nucleotides read TGCAGTGCTAGAGATTCCAGCCCCAAGGAAGAGACCCAGTACTTC.

This clonotype was picked up many times. The V gene is TRBV5-1, the J gene TRBJ2-1; tentatively, D is TRBD1 (6 bases). Germline CDR1 and CDR2: SGHRS and YFSETQ. V shed 1 base and J shed 2 bases, with 13 bases lying between them. The CDR3 is 16 residues long. DNA of the CDR3: TGCGCCAGCAGCTTGAGTGCAGGGGTCGCCTACAATGAGCAGTTCTTC. This encodes CASSLSAGVAYNEQFF. Full variable domain (rest looked up from reference TRBV5-1 and TRBJ2-1): KAGVTQTPRYLIKTRGQQVTLSCSPISGHRSVSWYQQTPGQGLQFLFEYFSETQRNKGNFPGRFSGRQFSNSRSEMNVSTLELGDSALYLCASSLSAGVAYNEQFFGPGTRLTVL.

This clonotype was observed a few times. The V gene is TRBV24-1, the J gene TRBJ2-3; the D gene could be TRBD1 or TRBD2 (5 bases each). The germline V gene has CDR1 KGHDR and CDR2 SFDVKD. Trimming stripped 3 bases from V and 4 bases from J, with 7 bases between. CDR3 length: 13 residues. The CDR3 DNA reads as TGTGCCACCAGTGATGGGACCGCAGATACGCAGTATTTT. Amino acid sequence: CATSDGTADTQYF.

V usage is TRBV10-3 and J usage is TRBJ1-5, with D perhaps matching TRBD1 (5 bases). Germline-derived CDR1 and CDR2 are ENHRY and SYGVKD. With 3 bases removed from V and 4 bases from J, the gap between germline ends came to 13 bases. The CDR3 runs 15 residues. CDR3 in amino acids: CAISESGTLNQPQHF. In DNA form, the CDR3 reads TGTGCCATCAGTGAATCAGGGACCCTAAATCAGCCCCAGCATTTT.

In this sample, this clonotype turned up a few times. The chain couples TRBV20-1 to TRBJ2-1, with 9 bases aligning to TRBD2. The CDR3 totals 12 residues. Germline trimming cut 3 bases from V and 9 bases from J; bases unmatched to any gene: 3. Germline-derived CDR1 and CDR2 are DFQATT and SNEGSKA (reference sequence). CDR3 coding DNA: TGCAGTGCTAGTAGCGGGAGTCGTGAGCAGTTCTTC. As protein: CSASSGSREQFF.